The 14 T cell receptor beta chains below were found in one sample sequenced in a study of PD-L1 blockade in urothelial cancer. Clones were read by immunoSEQ multiplex PCR, and TCRdb kept only the in-frame ones, dropping some. The table shows 55,000 to 85,000 clones, with roughly 91% occurring only once. The sequences come from PBMCs, collected around atezolizumab (anti-PD-L1) treatment. The receptors stem from a man between 60 and 70 years old with urothelial cancer.

The genes are TRBV7-9 and TRBJ1-1; D gene uncertain. The CDR3 is 14 amino acids. Trimming took 2 bases from V and 0 from J, leaving 7 bases between them. CDR1 and CDR2 (germline): SEHNR, FQNEAQ (reference sequence). Written as DNA, the CDR3 is TGTGCCAGCAGCTTAACCGGGTTGAACACTGAAGCTTTCTTT. Translated, it gives CASSLTGLNTEAFF.

This chain links TRBV5-6 with TRBJ1-1, with D possibly matching TRBD1 (6 bases). Germline CDR1 is SGHDT and CDR2 is YYEEEE. Trimming left V 2 bases short and J 4 bases short, with 12 bases between. This CDR3 comprises 14 residues. In DNA, the CDR3 is TGTGCCAGCAGCTTCGCGGGCAGGGGCACTGAAGCTTTCTTT. Translating gives CASSFAGRGTEAFF.

The V gene is TRBV28, the J gene TRBJ1-4; TRBD1 aligns across 8 bases. V was pared by 3 bases and J by 11 bases, with 8 bases of the junction left unmatched. CDR3 length: 14 amino acids. Germline V gene data show CDR1 as MDHEN and CDR2 as SYDVKM. The CDR3 bases are TGTGCCAGCAGTTTGACAGGGGAGGGTAAGAAACTGTTTTTT. It is translated as CASSLTGEGKKLFF.

This chain connects TRBV10-2 to TRBJ2-1; 11 bases fit TRBD1. Germline CDR1 reads WSHSY; CDR2 reads SAAADI. Trimming cost V 9 bases and J 6 bases; bases outside gene matches: 7. This CDR3 has 14 amino acids. The CDR3 reads CASIGTGGLNEQFF. DNA of the CDR3: TGCGCCAGTATAGGGACAGGGGGACTCAATGAGCAGTTCTTC.

V gene TRBV11-3 combines with J gene TRBJ2-3, with TRBD2 matching 9 bases. With 4 bases clipped from V and 5 bases from J, the junction kept 10 bases outside the gene matches. Germline-derived CDR1 and CDR2 are SGHNT and YENEEA. The CDR3 has 16 residues. CDR3 sequence: CASSYLGSGGQDTQYF. For the CDR3, the DNA is TGTGCCAGCAGCTACCTTGGTAGCGGGGGCCAAGATACGCAGTATTTT. Full variable domain (outside the CDR3, taken from reference TRBV11-3 and TRBJ2-3): EAGVVQSPRYKIIEKKQPVAFWCNPISGHNTLYWYLQNLGQGPELLIRYENEEAVDDSQLPKDRFSAERLKGVDSTLKIQPAELGDSAVYLCASSYLGSGGQDTQYFGPGTRLTVL.

The chain carries TRBV30 and TRBJ1-2; no clear D gene. This CDR3 contains 15 residues. The V end lost 0 bases, the J end lost 0 bases, and 11 bases lay between the germline ends. Per germline, CDR1 GTSNPN and CDR2 SVGIG (reference sequence). The CDR3 DNA reads TGTGCCTGGAGTGTACCGGGGAAAACTAACTATGGCTACACCTTC. Translated: CAWSVPGKTNYGYTF. Looking up the rest from reference TRBV30 and TRBJ1-2 gives the full variable domain: SQTIHQWPATLVQPVGSPLSLECTVEGTSNPNLYWYRQAAGRGLQLLFYSVGIGQISSEVPQNLSASRPQDRQFILSSKKLLLSDSGFYLCAWSVPGKTNYGYTFGSGTRLTVV.

V and J are TRBV2 and TRBJ1-4; a possible D gene is TRBD1 (5 bases). The germline V and J ends were trimmed by 2 bases and 1 base, with 11 bases remaining between them. CDR3 length: 16 residues. The germline gives CDR1 SNHLY, CDR2 FYNNEI. The CDR3 coding sequence is TGTGCCAGCAGTGAATTCGGGGGGGGAACTAATGAAAAACTGTTTTTT. This gives the protein CASSEFGGGTNEKLFF.

The genes are TRBV28 and TRBJ1-5; 7 positions match TRBD1. Germline CDR1 MDHEN, CDR2 SYDVKM. Losses at the gene ends were 5 bases for V and 0 bases for J; bases not matched to a gene: 7. The CDR3 spans 16 residues. In nucleotides, the CDR3 is TGTGCCAGCAGTCGAGGGGGCGTTTATAGCAATCAGCCCCAGCATTTT. Protein product: CASSRGGVYSNQPQHF.

This chain links TRBV28 with TRBJ2-7; 9 positions match TRBD2. J lost 3 bases, V lost 6 bases, and 15 bases had no gene match. The germline CDR1 and CDR2 sequences are MDHEN and SYDVKM. This CDR3 contains 17 residues. CDR3 nucleotide sequence: TGTGCCAGCAGACACGGAGGAGCGGGAGGAGGGCACTACGAGCAGTACTTC. Amino acids: CASRHGGAGGGHYEQYF.

The chain recombines TRBV6-5 with TRBJ1-1; 7 positions agree with TRBD1. The CDR3 length is 13 residues. CDR1 is MNHEY, CDR2 SVGAGI, per germline. With V trimmed by 6 bases and J by 1 base, 2 bases remained unmatched. The CDR3 spells CASRTGRNTEAFF. CDR3 DNA sequence: TGTGCCAGCAGGACAGGGCGGAACACTGAAGCTTTCTTT.

The chain joins TRBV28 to TRBJ2-2; 7 nucleotides agree with TRBD1. Germline V gene lookup returns CDR1 MDHEN and CDR2 SYDVKM. J lost 1 base, V lost 5 bases, and 4 bases had no gene match. The CDR3 spans 15 residues. For the CDR3, the DNA is TGTGCCAGCAGTGCGACAGGGCGGAACACCGGGGAGCTGTTTTTT. It yields the protein CASSATGRNTGELFF.

This clone turned up a few times. The chain carries TRBV10-3 and TRBJ1-3; D unresolved. With 7 bases removed from V and 2 bases from J, the gap between germline ends came to 9 bases. The CDR3 loop spans 13 amino acids. The germline V gene has CDR1 ENHRY and CDR2 SYGVKD. The CDR3 sequence is CAINGLAGNTIYF. The DNA of the CDR3 is TGTGCCATCAATGGTTTAGCTGGAAACACCATATATTTT.

The V gene is TRBV2, the J gene TRBJ1-2; D unclear. Germline lookup yields CDR1 SNHLY and CDR2 FYNNEI. This CDR3 comprises 12 residues. Trimming removed 1 base from V and 5 bases from J, with 5 bases in between. CDR3 nucleotide sequence: TGTGCCAGCAGTGAAGGCGGGTATGGCTACACCTTC. Translated: CASSEGGYGYTF.

J is TRBJ1-5 and V is TRBV7-8; the D gene is possibly TRBD1 (6 bases). CDR1 is SGHVS, CDR2 FQNEAQ, per germline. The CDR3 is 14 residues long. V was shortened by 0 bases and J by 5 bases, with 8 bases between the two germline ends. For the CDR3, the DNA is TGTGCCAGCAGCTTAGCGGCAGGGGATCAGCCCCAGCATTTT. It translates to CASSLAAGDQPQHF.